Presented here are 16 T cell receptor beta chains from one specimen sequenced in a study of cytomegalovirus exposure and HLA in healthy donors. TCRdb's table, derived via immunoSEQ multiplex PCR, lists solely in-frame clones and lacks some. The sample consists of about 160,000 clones, 75% to 90% of them appearing once. The specimen sequenced was PBMCs. These receptor sequences come from a woman between 18 and 29 years old in good health and CMV-seronegative.

V gene TRBV12-5 combines with J gene TRBJ2-1, with 13 nucleotides matching TRBD2. Trimming cost V 6 bases and J 0 bases; bases outside gene matches: 8. This CDR3 contains 18 residues. Germline V gene data show CDR1 as LGHNT and CDR2 as FRNRAP. This CDR3 reads CASGPTTSGGISYNEQFF. For the CDR3, the DNA is TGTGCTAGTGGGCCCACGACTAGCGGGGGGATCTCCTACAATGAGCAGTTCTTC. Full variable domain (remainder filled in from reference TRBV12-5 and TRBJ2-1): DARVTQTPRHKVTEMGQEVTMRCQPILGHNTVFWYRQTMMQGLELLAYFRNRAPLDDSGMPKDRFSAEMPDATLATLKIQPSEPRDSAVYFCASGPTTSGGISYNEQFFGPGTRLTVL.

CDR3 in DNA: TGCAGCGTTCCCCGGGACAGCGGGGGCTACACCTTC. This translates into CSVPRDSGGYTF. The chain employs TRBV29-1 and TRBJ1-2, with 7 bases that match TRBD1. Germline lookup yields CDR1 SQVTM and CDR2 ANQGSEA. V lost 5 bases and J lost 8; bases outside the gene matches: 8. The CDR3 length is 12 residues.

The rearrangement uses TRBV19 and TRBJ2-5; D may be TRBD2 (5 bases). This CDR3 has 15 amino acids. V lost 5 bases to trimming and J lost 4 bases, with 17 bases between them. Germline lookup yields CDR1 LNHDA and CDR2 SQIVND (reference sequence). CDR3 residues: CASSGTDMAGETQYF. CDR3 nucleotide sequence: TGTGCCAGTAGTGGAACCGACATGGCGGGAGAGACCCAGTACTTC. The full variable domain, completed using reference TRBV19 and TRBJ2-5, is DGGITQSPKYLFRKEGQNVTLSCEQNLNHDAMYWYRQDPGQGLRLIYYSQIVNDFQKGDIAEGYSVSREKKESFPLTVTSAQKNPTAFYLCASSGTDMAGETQYFGPGTRLLVL.

The chain is built from TRBV27 and TRBJ2-1, with 10 nucleotides matching TRBD1. V shed 4 bases, J shed 5 bases, and the junction held 14 bases outside the gene matches. CDR1 is MNHEY, CDR2 SMNVEV, per germline (reference sequence). The CDR3 has 18 amino acids. Written as DNA, the CDR3 is TGTGCCAGCAGTTACCGGGCGTACCCGGGACAGGGGCACAATGAGCAGTTCTTC. Translated, it gives CASSYRAYPGQGHNEQFF.

This CDR3 reads CASSYGTANEKLFF. The CDR3 DNA follows: TGTGCCAGCAGCTACGGGACAGCGAATGAAAAACTGTTTTTT. The gene calls are TRBV7-9 and TRBJ1-4; TRBD1 aligns across 7 bases. CDR3 size: 14 residues. In germline, CDR1 is SEHNR, CDR2 FQNEAQ (reference sequence). The J segment lost 5 bases and the V segment lost 4 bases, leaving 4 bases of the junction unmatched.

V gene TRBV5-1 combines with J gene TRBJ2-1; the D is unclear. V lost 1 base and J 0 bases, leaving 8 bases between the germline ends. Germline CDR1 and CDR2: SGHRS and YFSETQ. This CDR3 contains 15 residues. CDR3 loop: CASSLLSFSYNEQFF. CDR3 nucleotide sequence: TGCGCCAGCAGCTTGCTCTCCTTCTCCTACAATGAGCAGTTCTTC.

Of note for this clone: Because the CDR3's place on the DNA is in doubt, the DNA is left out and the CDR3 is given as listed by TCRdb. This rearrangement joins TRBV4-1 to TRBJ1-2. With termini counted, the CDR3 has 13 amino acids. CDR1 MGHRA and CDR2 YSYEKL come from the germline V gene. This CDR3 reads CAPGYGCGYGYTF.

V and J are TRBV6-5 and TRBJ2-7; 9 bases match TRBD1. Per the germline V gene, CDR1 is MNHEY and CDR2 is SVGAGI. The J segment lost 6 bases and the V segment lost 2 bases, leaving 2 bases of the junction unmatched. The CDR3 length is 13 residues. The DNA for the CDR3 is TGTGCCAGCAGTTACAGGACAGGGGCCGAGCAGTACTTC. Amino acid sequence: CASSYRTGAEQYF.

The DNA for the CDR3 is TGCGCCAGCAGCTTGGCCTCGGGGAGCAATCAGCCCCAGCATTTT. This translates into CASSLASGSNQPQHF. The V call is TRBV5-1, the J call TRBJ1-5; D is undetermined. V was shortened by 0 bases and J by 1 base, with 8 bases between the two germline ends. Germline assignment: CDR1 SGHRS and CDR2 YFSETQ. This CDR3 has 15 residues. The whole variable domain, remainder taken from reference TRBV5-1 and TRBJ1-5, is KAGVTQTPRYLIKTRGQQVTLSCSPISGHRSVSWYQQTPGQGLQFLFEYFSETQRNKGNFPGRFSGRQFSNSRSEMNVSTLELGDSALYLCASSLASGSNQPQHFGDGTRLSIL.

The chain joins TRBV6-5 to TRBJ1-3; 9 bases line up with TRBD1. The CDR3 is made up of 14 amino acids. Germline V gene lookup returns CDR1 MNHEY and CDR2 SVGAGI. The V gene end was trimmed by 6 bases and the J gene end by 4 bases; junction bases not matched to a gene: 4. For the CDR3, the DNA is TGTGCCAGCAGCTGGGACAGGGAAGGAAACACCATATATTTT. It codes for CASSWDREGNTIYF.

The chain links TRBV11-3 to TRBJ2-7, with D tentatively TRBD1 (7 bases). V lost 4 bases and J lost 5, with 15 bases in between. Germline V CDR1 and CDR2: SGHNT, YENEEA. The CDR3 consists of 14 residues. DNA for the CDR3: TGTGCCAGCAGCTCGCGGGACAGACCCGACGAGCAGTACTTC. Translated: CASSSRDRPDEQYF.

The rearrangement uses TRBV25-1 and TRBJ1-1; TRBD1 might be the D (6 bases). Trimming pared 10 bases from V and 1 base from J, leaving 16 bases between. The CDR3 runs to 14 residues. Germline CDR1 MGHDK, CDR2 SYGVNS. CDR3 in amino acids: CATRGQGQNTEAFF. The CDR3 DNA sequence: TGTGCCACCCGCGGTCAGGGGCAGAACACTGAAGCTTTCTTT.

The chain employs TRBV7-2 and TRBJ2-7; 9 bases line up with TRBD2. Germline V gives CDR1 SGHTA, CDR2 FQGNSA. The V and J ends lost 5 bases and 13 bases, in that order; junction bases with no gene match: 12. The CDR3 covers 13 residues. The CDR3 protein is CASSPLFGSGRYF. DNA for the CDR3: TGTGCCAGCAGCCCTCTTTTTGGTAGCGGGAGATACTTC.

This chain joins TRBV5-6 and TRBJ1-2, with a tentative D call TRBD1 (6 bases). V was trimmed by 9 bases and J by 0 bases, leaving 12 bases between them. This CDR3 contains 13 residues. Per germline, CDR1 SGHDT and CDR2 YYEEEE. The CDR3 DNA sequence: TGTGCCACCTGGACAGCGGCTAACTATGGCTACACCTTC. Translation: CATWTAANYGYTF. The complete variable domain, with remaining parts taken from reference TRBV5-6 and TRBJ1-2, reads DAGVTQSPTHLIKTRGQQVTLRCSPKSGHDTVSWYQQALGQGPQFIFQYYEEEERQRGNFPDRFSGHQFPNYSSELNVNALLLGDSALYLCATWTAANYGYTFGSGTRLTVV.

The chain is built from TRBV6-1 and TRBJ1-1, with TRBD1 matching over 7 bases. The germline CDR1 and CDR2 sequences are MNHNS and SASEGT. Losses at the gene ends were 2 bases for V and 8 bases for J; bases not matched to a gene: 14. The CDR3 loop spans 16 amino acids. The CDR3 DNA follows: TGTGCCAGCAGTGAACCTCGTGGACAGGCCCTGGGGGAAGCTTTCTTT. Its translation is CASSEPRGQALGEAFF.

V usage is TRBV6-1 and J usage is TRBJ2-4; no clear D. V was trimmed by 2 bases and J by 9 bases, leaving 8 bases between them. The germline gives CDR1 MNHNS, CDR2 SASEGT. The length of the CDR3 is 12 residues. The CDR3 DNA reads TGTGCCAGCAGTGAAAGGAGAGGCATTCAGTACTTC. It is translated as CASSERRGIQYF.